This is a list of T cell receptor beta chains from one sample in a study of beta chain features in type 1 diabetes. Assay used: immunoSEQ multiplex PCR; TCRdb lists only in-frame clones, some missing. The sample lists a few hundred thousand clones, 9.5% to 10% occurring once. The sequencing sample was made of central memory CD4+ T cells from blood. The receptors shown here come from a man younger than 40 with type 1 diabetes. The CDR3 runs from the conserved cysteine through the conserved F or W. The D gene is left open where the match is weak. Expanded clones get a size class; other rows say once, few or many, or leave the size out.

TRBV30,TRBJ1-4,NA,few,TGTGCCTGGAGTCCGTCCAGGGCGAACGGGCGAGAAAAACTGTTTTTT,CAWSPSRANGREKLFF
TRBV7-2,TRBJ2-5,NA,few,TGTGCCAGCAGCTCCCAAGAGACCCAGTACTTC,CASSSQETQYF
TRBV7-2,TRBJ2-3,NA,NA,TGTGCCAGCGCGCGCACAGATACGCAGTATTTT,CASARTDTQYF
TRBV7-2,TRBJ2-2,TRBD2,NA,TGTGCCAGCAGCTTAAGGCGGGAGGGCCCCGGGGAGCTGTTTTTT,CASSLRREGPGELFF
TRBV5-6,TRBJ2-5,NA,few,TGTGCCAGCAGCTCCCCGACAGGTCAAGAGACCCAGTACTTC,CASSSPTGQETQYF
TRBV7-2,TRBJ2-5,NA,few,TGTGCCAGCAGCTCGGGACCGCAAGAGACCCAGTACTTC,CASSSGPQETQYF
TRBV28,TRBJ2-7,NA,few,TGTGCCAGCAGGCGGGACACCCAAATCCCTCAGCAGTACTTC,CASRRDTQIPQQYF
TRBV29-1,TRBJ1-2,TRBD1,NA,TGCAGCGTTGAAGAGCGGACAGGGTCATCCGGTGGCTACACCTTC,CSVEERTGSSGGYTF
TRBV7-2,TRBJ2-3,NA,NA,TGTGCCAGCAGCTTTAAGTTAGGCACAGATACGCAGTATTTT,CASSFKLGTDTQYF
TRBV5-3,TRBJ2-5,TRBD2,NA,TGTGCCAGAAGCCCCGGGACTAGCGGGAGTCTAAGGGAGACCCAGTACTTC,CARSPGTSGSLRETQYF
TRBV9,TRBJ2-3,NA,NA,TGTGCCAGCAGCGTAGGAGTTTGGGACGCAGATACGCAGTATTTT,CASSVGVWDADTQYF
TRBV5-1,TRBJ2-1,TRBD1,few,TGCGCCAGGCCGGGACAGACCTTGGGTGAGCAGTTCTTC,CARPGQTLGEQFF
TRBV2,TRBJ1-1,TRBD1,few,TGTGCCAGTAGATCTCAAACAGGGGAGAACACTGAAGCTTTCTTT,CASRSQTGENTEAFF
TRBV5-4,TRBJ2-4,NA,few,TGTGCCAGCAGCTTGCGGTTCGGGACTTGGGACATTCAGTACTTC,CASSLRFGTWDIQYF
TRBV5-4,TRBJ2-7,TRBD1,NA,TGTGCCAGCAGCCCCGGGACAGATCAATACGAGCAGTACTTC,CASSPGTDQYEQYF
TRBV7-2,TRBJ2-1,NA,NA,TGTGCCAGCTCGAAAGCAGTAGAGGACTACAATGAGCAGTTCTTC,CASSKAVEDYNEQFF
TRBV5-1,TRBJ2-1,NA,NA,TGCGCCAGCAGCTTTAACAGCTACAATGAGCAGTTCTTC,CASSFNSYNEQFF
TRBV29-1,TRBJ2-1,TRBD2,few,TGCAGCGTCCTTGGGGGCCAGGGACTAGCAGATTTCGATGAGCAGTTCTTC,CSVLGGQGLADFDEQFF
TRBV7-9,TRBJ1-1,NA,few,TGTGCCAGCAGCTTAGGTTGGGGCACTGAAGCTTTCTTT,CASSLGWGTEAFF
TRBV5-1,TRBJ2-3,NA,few,TGCGCCAGCAGCTGGAACCCCCCAGATACGCAGTATTTT,CASSWNPPDTQYF
TRBV5-4,TRBJ1-4,NA,NA,TGTGCCAGCAGCGTGAACTTAGCCGGAGCTAATGAAAAACTGTTTTTT,CASSVNLAGANEKLFF
TRBV6-5,TRBJ1-3,NA,NA,TGTGCCAGCACCCCGACAGCTTCTGGAAACACCATATATTTT,CASTPTASGNTIYF